The rows below give T cell receptor beta chains drawn from one sample of a study of PD-1 blockade in classical Hodgkin lymphoma. The data were produced by immunoSEQ multiplex PCR, yet TCRdb's version contains in-frame clones alone and is incomplete. There are over 10,000 clones in the sample; roughly 77% occur only once, and almost 25% lies in the top ten. The input for sequencing was peripheral blood mononuclear cells (PBMCs), taken at baseline. These TCRs come from a human donor with classical Hodgkin lymphoma. Each CDR3 is given with its conserved first and last residue. A D gene is named only where the DNA matches it firmly. Part of the rows lack a size; the others show once, few, many or a class for expanded clones.

>-|TRBJ2-2|TRBV19|few
CASGLWLAWDTGELFF
TGTGCCTCTGGGCTCTGGCTAGCGTGGGACACCGGGGAGCTGTTTTTT
>-|TRBJ1-2|TRBV30|-
CAWSVGYGYTF
TGTGCCTGGAGTGTGGGATATGGCTACACCTTC
>-|TRBJ1-2|TRBV5-6|-
CASSLRQQRGASRGYTF
TGTGCCAGCAGCCTTAGGCAACAACGGGGGGCGTCGCGTGGCTACACCTTC
>-|TRBJ1-1|TRBV4-3|-
CASSQGWTDTEAFF
TGCGCCAGCAGCCAAGGGTGGACGGACACTGAAGCTTTCTTT
>TRBD2|TRBJ2-5|TRBV5-1|-
CASSSTSGIGQTQYF
TGCGCCAGCAGCTCGACTAGCGGGATCGGGCAGACCCAGTACTTC
>-|TRBJ2-5|TRBV6-5|-
CASSRDGRETQYF
TGTGCCAGTTCCAGGGATGGTAGGGAGACCCAGTACTTC
>TRBD1|TRBJ2-4|TRBV10-1|-
CASSEGQGAKNIQYF
TGCGCCAGCAGTGAGGGACAGGGGGCCAAAAACATTCAGTACTTC
>-|TRBJ1-2|TRBV7-2|-
CASSPSGGGYTF
TGTGCCAGCAGCCCCTCGGGTGGAGGCTACACCTTC
>TRBD2|TRBJ2-1|TRBV7-6|-
CASSLDPGLAGNEQFF
TGTGCCAGCAGCTTGGACCCGGGACTAGCGGGAAATGAGCAGTTCTTC
>-|TRBJ2-1|TRBV4-3|-
CASSQAGNEQFF
TGCGCCAGCAGCCAAGCGGGAAACGAGCAGTTCTTC
>-|TRBJ1-5|TRBV28|-
CASIGRLNQPQHF
TGTGCCAGCATTGGGCGGCTCAATCAGCCCCAGCATTTT
>-|TRBJ2-7|TRBV14|-
CASSQEAGTYEQYF
TGTGCCAGCAGCCAAGAGGCAGGTACCTACGAGCAGTACTTC
>-|TRBJ1-2|TRBV5-6|-
CASSLEWEAGTYGYTF
TGTGCCAGCAGCTTGGAGTGGGAGGCGGGTACTTATGGCTACACCTTC
>-|TRBJ1-3|TRBV6-6|once
CASSYSAGAGNTIYF
TGTGCCAGCAGTTACTCGGCAGGGGCTGGAAACACCATATATTTT
>-|TRBJ1-6|TRBV6-1|-
CASSEARDYRVVTYNSPLHF
TGTGCCAGCAGTGAAGCGAGAGATTACAGGGTAGTAACCTATAATTCACCCCTCCACTTT
>-|TRBJ2-7|TRBV15|-
CATSRTGSVSYEQYF
TGTGCCACCAGCAGAACGGGGTCAGTTAGTTACGAGCAGTACTTC
>-|TRBJ2-7|TRBV5-1|once
CASSTTGQSREQYF
TGCGCCAGCAGCACCACGGGTCAGAGTCGGGAGCAGTACTTC
>-|TRBJ1-5|TRBV4-1|-
CASGMGGLSNQPQHF
TGCGCCAGCGGGATGGGGGGGTTGAGCAATCAGCCCCAGCATTTT
>-|TRBJ2-7|TRBV5-4|-
CASSLGGTYEQYF
TGTGCCAGCAGCTTGGGCGGCACCTACGAGCAGTACTTC
>-|TRBJ2-1|TRBV4-1|-
CASSQSGTNAAKQFF
TGCGCCAGCAGCCAGTCCGGGACCAACGCGGCTAAGCAGTTCTTC
>-|TRBJ2-4|TRBV10-1|-
CASRTEGRF
TGCGCCAGCCGGACGGAGGGGCGCTTC
>-|TRBJ2-2|TRBV5-1|-
CASSFFGETNTGELFF
TGCGCCAGCAGCTTTTTCGGGGAAACGAACACCGGGGAGCTGTTTTTT
>TRBD1|TRBJ1-4|TRBV6-1|-
CASSEALGTGSEKLFF
TGTGCCAGCAGTGAAGCGCTAGGGACAGGGAGCGAAAAACTGTTTTTT
>-|TRBJ2-5|TRBV6-6|-
CASSYGLWPQYF
TGTGCCAGCAGTTATGGACTGTGGCCCCAGTACTTC
>TRBD1|TRBJ1-4|TRBV5-1|-
CASSLGTGDSEKLFF
TGCGCCAGCAGCTTGGGGACAGGGGACAGTGAAAAACTGTTTTTT
>TRBD2|TRBJ2-3|TRBV5-1|-
CASSSGSWGTDTQYF
TGCGCCAGCAGTAGCGGGAGTTGGGGCACAGATACGCAGTATTTT
>-|TRBJ2-1|TRBV18|-
CASSPLSDHEQFF
TGTGCCAGCTCACCACTCAGCGACCATGAGCAGTTCTTC
>-|TRBJ2-3|TRBV15|-
CATSGGDTSTDTQYF
TGTGCCACCAGTGGCGGGGACACTAGCACAGATACGCAGTATTTT
>TRBD2|TRBJ2-7|TRBV7-2|-
CASSLESGSNYEQYF
TGTGCCAGCAGCTTAGAGAGCGGGAGTAACTACGAGCAGTACTTC
>TRBD2|TRBJ2-3|TRBV10-2|-
CASSEIAGEGKDTQYF
TGCGCCAGCAGTGAGATAGCGGGAGAAGGGAAGGATACGCAGTATTTT
>TRBD2|TRBJ2-1|TRBV7-2|-
CASSFLSGIKTNEQFF
TGTGCCAGCAGCTTCCTTAGCGGGATTAAAACGAATGAGCAGTTCTTC
>TRBD1|TRBJ1-2|TRBV2|once
CASSFTLGQGILRNYGYTF
TGTGCCAGCAGTTTTACATTGGGACAGGGGATTCTTAGGAACTATGGCTACACCTTC
>-|TRBJ1-3|TRBV19|-
CASSPLHSSGNTIYF
TGTGCCAGTAGTCCACTCCATAGCTCTGGAAACACCATATATTTT
>TRBD1|TRBJ1-2|TRBV6-1|-
CASSEASQGAYGYTF
TGTGCCAGCAGTGAGGCGTCCCAGGGGGCCTATGGCTACACCTTC
>-|TRBJ1-1|TRBV4-1|-
CASSFDGLGAFF
TGCGCCAGCAGCTTCGATGGCCTGGGGGCTTTCTTT
>-|TRBJ2-4|TRBV10-1|-
CASSEGLNIQYF
TGCGCCAGCAGTGAGGGTCTAAACATTCAGTACTTC
>-|TRBJ2-5|TRBV18|-
CASSPGYQETQYF
TGTGCCAGCTCACCGGGGTACCAAGAGACCCAGTACTTC
>TRBD2|TRBJ2-3|TRBV30|-
CAWSPGLAEADTQYF
TGTGCCTGGAGTCCGGGACTAGCGGAGGCGGATACGCAGTATTTT
>TRBD2|TRBJ2-1|TRBV11-2|-
CASSSVLRGGANEQFF
TGTGCCAGCAGCTCCGTCTTGCGGGGGGGCGCAAATGAGCAGTTCTTC
>TRBD1|TRBJ1-6|TRBV2|once
CASRGGQARISLHF
TGTGCCAGCAGGGGGGGACAGGCCCGGATATCCCTCCACTTT
>TRBD2|TRBJ2-2|TRBV11-2|-
CASSPSGSSTGELFF
TGTGCCAGCAGCCCAAGCGGGAGCTCAACCGGGGAGCTGTTTTTT
>-|TRBJ1-4|TRBV10-3|-
CAINSGTSNEKLFF
TGTGCCATCAACTCCGGGACCTCCAATGAAAAACTGTTTTTT
>TRBD1|TRBJ1-2|TRBV19|-
CASSVRQGSGYTF
TGTGCCAGTAGTGTTAGACAGGGAAGCGGCTACACCTTC
>TRBD1|TRBJ1-1|TRBV18|-
CASSPRQGPITEAFF
TGTGCCAGCTCACCTCGACAGGGCCCGATCACTGAAGCTTTCTTT
>TRBD1|TRBJ1-5|TRBV11-2|few
CASSLGQGVEQPQHF
TGTGCCAGCAGCTTAGGACAGGGGGTGGAACAGCCCCAGCATTTT
>-|TRBJ2-5|TRBV10-2|once
CASSGTQQGQETQYF
TGCGCCAGCAGCGGGACCCAGCAGGGCCAAGAGACCCAGTACTTC
>TRBD1|TRBJ1-5|TRBV7-2|-
CASSPGAGQGPQHF
TGTGCCAGCAGCCCTGGGGCGGGACAGGGGCCCCAGCATTTT
>-|TRBJ2-6|TRBV10-1|-
CASSDTQEFGANVLTF
TGCGCCAGCAGTGATACCCAGGAATTTGGGGCCAACGTCCTGACTTTC
>TRBD2|TRBJ2-3|TRBV11-2|few
CASNPGGVREYTDTQYF
TGTGCCAGCAACCCCGGGGGGGTGAGGGAATACACAGATACGCAGTATTTT
>-|TRBJ2-2|TRBV30|medium-sized
CAWPPGRAAGELFF
TGTGCCTGGCCACCGGGACGGGCCGCCGGGGAGCTGTTTTTT
>-|TRBJ1-1|TRBV4-1|-
CASSQVGWGPGFRAFF
TGCGCCAGCAGCCAAGTGGGTTGGGGGCCGGGGTTCCGTGCTTTCTTT
>TRBD1|TRBJ1-2|TRBV2|-
CASRDRGATTYGYTF
TGTGCCAGCAGGGACAGGGGCGCAACTACATATGGCTACACCTTC
>TRBD1|TRBJ1-2|TRBV7-9|-
CASSLKRLGQGLGNYGYTF
TGTGCCAGCAGCTTAAAGAGGTTGGGACAGGGCCTGGGTAACTATGGCTACACCTTC
>TRBD1|TRBJ2-7|TRBV6-5|-
CASSPARTGLREQYF
TGTGCCAGCAGTCCAGCCCGGACAGGGCTGAGGGAGCAGTACTTC